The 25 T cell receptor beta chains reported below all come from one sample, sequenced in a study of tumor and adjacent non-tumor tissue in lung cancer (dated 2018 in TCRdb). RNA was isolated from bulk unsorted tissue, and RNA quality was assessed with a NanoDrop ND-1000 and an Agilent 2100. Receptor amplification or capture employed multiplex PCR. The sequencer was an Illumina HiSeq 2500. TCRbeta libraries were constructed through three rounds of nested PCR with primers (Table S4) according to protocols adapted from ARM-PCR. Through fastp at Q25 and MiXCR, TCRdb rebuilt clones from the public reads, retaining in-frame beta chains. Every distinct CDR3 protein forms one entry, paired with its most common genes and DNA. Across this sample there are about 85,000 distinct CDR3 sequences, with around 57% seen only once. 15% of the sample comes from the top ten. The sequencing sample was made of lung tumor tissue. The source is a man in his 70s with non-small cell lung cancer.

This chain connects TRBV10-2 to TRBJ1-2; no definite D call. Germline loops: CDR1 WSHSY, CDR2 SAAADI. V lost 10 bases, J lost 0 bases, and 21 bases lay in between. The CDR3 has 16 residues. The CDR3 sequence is CANRVSPTPSNYGYTF. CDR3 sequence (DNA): TGCGCCAACCGGGTCAGTCCTACCCCGTCTAACTATGGCTACACCTTC.

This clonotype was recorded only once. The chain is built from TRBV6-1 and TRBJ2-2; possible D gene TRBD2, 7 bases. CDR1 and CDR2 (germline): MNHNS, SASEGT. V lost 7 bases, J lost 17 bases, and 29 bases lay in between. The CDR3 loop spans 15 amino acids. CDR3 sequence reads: CASKRRHQTAGGLFF. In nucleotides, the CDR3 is TGTGCCAGCAAACGGCGACACCAGACGGCCGGGGGGCTATTTTTT.

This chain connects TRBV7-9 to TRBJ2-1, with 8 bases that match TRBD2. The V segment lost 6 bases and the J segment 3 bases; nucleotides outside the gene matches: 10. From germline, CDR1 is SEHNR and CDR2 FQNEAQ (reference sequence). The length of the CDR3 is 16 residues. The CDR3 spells CASRRSGSVGYNEQFF. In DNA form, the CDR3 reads TGTGCCAGCAGGCGGAGCGGGAGTGTAGGCTACAATGAGCAGTTCTTC.

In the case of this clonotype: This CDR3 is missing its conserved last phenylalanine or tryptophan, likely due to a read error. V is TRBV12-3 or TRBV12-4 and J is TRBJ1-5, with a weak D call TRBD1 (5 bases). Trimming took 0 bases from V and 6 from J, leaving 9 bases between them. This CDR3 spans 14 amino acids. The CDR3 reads CASSLARGGQPQHY. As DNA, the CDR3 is TGTGCCAGCAGTTTAGCGCGGGGGGGTCAGCCCCAGCATTAT.

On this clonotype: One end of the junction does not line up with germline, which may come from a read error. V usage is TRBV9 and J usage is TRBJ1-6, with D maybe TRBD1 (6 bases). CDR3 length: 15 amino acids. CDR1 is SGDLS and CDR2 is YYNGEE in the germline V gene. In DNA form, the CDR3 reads TGTGCCAGCAGCGTAGGTGGACAGAATAATTCACTCCTCCACTTT. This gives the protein CASSVGGQNNSLLHF.

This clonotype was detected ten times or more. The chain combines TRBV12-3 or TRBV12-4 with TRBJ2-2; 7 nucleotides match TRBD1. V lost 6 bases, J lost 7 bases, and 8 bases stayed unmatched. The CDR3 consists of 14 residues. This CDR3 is CASSSTGYNGELFF. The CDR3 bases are TGTGCCAGCAGCTCGACAGGGTATAACGGGGAGCTGTTTTTT.

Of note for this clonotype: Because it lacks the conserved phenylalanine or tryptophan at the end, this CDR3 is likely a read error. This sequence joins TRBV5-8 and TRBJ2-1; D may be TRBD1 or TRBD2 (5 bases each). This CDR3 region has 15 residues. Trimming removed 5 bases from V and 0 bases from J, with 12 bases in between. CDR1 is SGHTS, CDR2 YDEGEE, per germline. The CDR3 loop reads CASSSVQDSYNEQFL. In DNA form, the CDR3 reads TGTGCCAGCAGTAGCGTACAGGACTCCTACAATGAGCAGTTCTTA.

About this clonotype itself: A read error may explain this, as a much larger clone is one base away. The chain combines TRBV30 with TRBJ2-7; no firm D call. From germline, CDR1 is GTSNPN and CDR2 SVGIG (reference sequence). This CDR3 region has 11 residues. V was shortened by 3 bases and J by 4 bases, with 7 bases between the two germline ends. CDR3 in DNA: TGTGCCTGGAGCACCAGGTACGAGCAGTACTTC. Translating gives CAWSTRYEQYF.

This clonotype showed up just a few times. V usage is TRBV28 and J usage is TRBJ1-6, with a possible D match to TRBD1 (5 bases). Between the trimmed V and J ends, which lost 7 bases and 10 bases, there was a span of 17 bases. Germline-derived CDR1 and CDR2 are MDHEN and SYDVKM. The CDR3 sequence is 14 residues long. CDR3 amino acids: CASTMGGVGSPLHF. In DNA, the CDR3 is TGTGCCAGCACCATGGGGGGGGTCGGCTCACCCCTCCACTTT.

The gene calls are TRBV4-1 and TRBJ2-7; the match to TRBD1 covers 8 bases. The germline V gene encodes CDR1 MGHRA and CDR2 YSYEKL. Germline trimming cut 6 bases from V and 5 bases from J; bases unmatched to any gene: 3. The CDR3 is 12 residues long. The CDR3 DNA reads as TGCGCCAGCAGTGTACAGGGGGACGAGCAGTACTTC. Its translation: CASSVQGDEQYF.

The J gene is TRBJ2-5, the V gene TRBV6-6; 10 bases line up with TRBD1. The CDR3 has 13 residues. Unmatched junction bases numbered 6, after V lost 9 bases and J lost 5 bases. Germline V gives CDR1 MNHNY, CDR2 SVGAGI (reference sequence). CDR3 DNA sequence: TGTGCCAGTGACAGGGGGCTGAGCGAGACCCAGTACTTC. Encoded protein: CASDRGLSETQYF.

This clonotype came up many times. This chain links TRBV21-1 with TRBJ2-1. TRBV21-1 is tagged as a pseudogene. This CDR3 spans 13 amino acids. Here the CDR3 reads CARTRRTNNEQFF. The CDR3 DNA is TGTGCCAGGACAAGAAGGACCAACAATGAGCAGTTCTTC.

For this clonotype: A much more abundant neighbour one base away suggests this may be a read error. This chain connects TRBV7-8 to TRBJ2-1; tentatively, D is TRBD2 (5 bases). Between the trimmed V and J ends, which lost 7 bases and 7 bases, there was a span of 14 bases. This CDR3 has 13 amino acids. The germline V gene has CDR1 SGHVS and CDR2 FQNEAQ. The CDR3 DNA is TGTGCCAGCAACTTTAGGTCGGGGAATGAGCAGTTCTTC. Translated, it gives CASNFRSGNEQFF.

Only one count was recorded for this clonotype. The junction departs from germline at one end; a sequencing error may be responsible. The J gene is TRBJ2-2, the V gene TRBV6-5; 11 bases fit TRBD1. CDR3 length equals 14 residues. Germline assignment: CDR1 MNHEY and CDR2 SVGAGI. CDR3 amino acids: CGSSGQGAAGELFF. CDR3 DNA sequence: TGTGGCAGTAGTGGACAGGGGGCCGCCGGGGAACTGTTTTTT.

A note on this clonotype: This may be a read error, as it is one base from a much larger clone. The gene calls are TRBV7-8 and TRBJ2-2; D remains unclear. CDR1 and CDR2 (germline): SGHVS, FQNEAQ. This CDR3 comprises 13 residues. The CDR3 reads CVSSLGFSGELFF. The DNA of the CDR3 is TGTGTCAGCAGCTTAGGGTTTTCCGGGGAGCTGTTTTTT.

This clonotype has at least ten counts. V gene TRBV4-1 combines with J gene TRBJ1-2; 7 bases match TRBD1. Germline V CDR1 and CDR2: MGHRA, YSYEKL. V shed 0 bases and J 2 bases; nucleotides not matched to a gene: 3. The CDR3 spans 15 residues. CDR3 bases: TGCGCCAGCAGCCAAGACCGGGACAGAAACTATGGCTACACCTTC. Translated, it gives CASSQDRDRNYGYTF.

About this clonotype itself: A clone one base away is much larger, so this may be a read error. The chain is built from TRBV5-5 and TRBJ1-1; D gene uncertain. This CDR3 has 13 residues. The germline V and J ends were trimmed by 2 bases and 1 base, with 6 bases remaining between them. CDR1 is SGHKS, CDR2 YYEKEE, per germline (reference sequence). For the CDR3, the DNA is TGTGCCAGCAGCTTACACAGGAACACTGAAGCTTTCTTT. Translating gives CASSLHRNTEAFF.

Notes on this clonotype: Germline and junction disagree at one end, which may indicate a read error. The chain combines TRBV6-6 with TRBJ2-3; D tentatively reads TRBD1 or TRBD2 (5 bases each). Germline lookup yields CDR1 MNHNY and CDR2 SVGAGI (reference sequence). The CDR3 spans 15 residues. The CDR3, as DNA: TGTGTCAGCACACCGGGACGGTCCCGCACAGATACGCAATATTTT. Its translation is CVSTPGRSRTDTQYF.

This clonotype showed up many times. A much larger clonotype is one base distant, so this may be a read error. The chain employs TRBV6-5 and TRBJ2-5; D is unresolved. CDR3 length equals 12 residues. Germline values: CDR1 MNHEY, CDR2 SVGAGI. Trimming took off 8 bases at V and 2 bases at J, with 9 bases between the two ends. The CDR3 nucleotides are TGTGCCAGCGATATCCCGCAAGAGACCCAGTACTTC. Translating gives CASDIPQETQYF.

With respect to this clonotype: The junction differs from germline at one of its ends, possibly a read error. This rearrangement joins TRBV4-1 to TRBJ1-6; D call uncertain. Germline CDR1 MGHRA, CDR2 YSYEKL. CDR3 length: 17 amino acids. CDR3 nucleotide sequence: TGCGCCAGTAGCCCCCACGACCAGAGAACCTATAATTCACCCCTCCACTTT. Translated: CASSPHDQRTYNSPLHF.

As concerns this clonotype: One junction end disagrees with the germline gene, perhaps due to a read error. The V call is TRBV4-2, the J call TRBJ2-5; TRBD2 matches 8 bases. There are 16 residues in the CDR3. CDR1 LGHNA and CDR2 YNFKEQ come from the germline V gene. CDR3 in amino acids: CASSLHGTRGLETQYF. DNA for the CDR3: TGTGCAAGCAGCCTTCACGGGACTAGGGGTCTAGAGACCCAGTACTTC.

CDR3 DNA sequence: TGTGCCAGCAGCTTCGGTCAGGTGAGCACTGAAGCTTTCTTT. Translated, it gives CASSFGQVSTEAFF. The chain employs TRBV7-9 and TRBJ1-1; no definite D call. Trimming removed 3 bases from V and 4 bases from J, with 12 bases in between. The CDR3 covers 14 residues. Germline CDR1 is SEHNR and CDR2 is FQNEAQ (reference sequence).

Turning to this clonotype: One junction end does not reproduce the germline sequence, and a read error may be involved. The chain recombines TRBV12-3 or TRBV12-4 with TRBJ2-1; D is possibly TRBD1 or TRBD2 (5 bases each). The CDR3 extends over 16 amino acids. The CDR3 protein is CASSLFGSGGYNEKFF. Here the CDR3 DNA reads TGTGCCAGCAGTTTGTTTGGGTCTGGGGGTTACAATGAGAAGTTCTTC.

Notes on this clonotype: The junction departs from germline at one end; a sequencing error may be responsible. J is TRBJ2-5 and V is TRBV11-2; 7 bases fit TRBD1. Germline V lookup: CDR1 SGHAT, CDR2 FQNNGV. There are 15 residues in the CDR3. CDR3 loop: CSSSWSRTGQETQYF. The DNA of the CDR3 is TGTTCCAGCAGCTGGTCGAGGACAGGCCAAGAGACCCAGTACTTC.

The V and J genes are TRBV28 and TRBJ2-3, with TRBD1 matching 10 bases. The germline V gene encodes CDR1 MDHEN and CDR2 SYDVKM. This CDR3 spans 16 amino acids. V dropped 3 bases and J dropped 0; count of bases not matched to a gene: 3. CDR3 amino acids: CASSFGTGASTDTQYF. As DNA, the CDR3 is TGTGCCAGCAGTTTCGGGACAGGGGCGAGCACAGATACGCAGTATTTT.